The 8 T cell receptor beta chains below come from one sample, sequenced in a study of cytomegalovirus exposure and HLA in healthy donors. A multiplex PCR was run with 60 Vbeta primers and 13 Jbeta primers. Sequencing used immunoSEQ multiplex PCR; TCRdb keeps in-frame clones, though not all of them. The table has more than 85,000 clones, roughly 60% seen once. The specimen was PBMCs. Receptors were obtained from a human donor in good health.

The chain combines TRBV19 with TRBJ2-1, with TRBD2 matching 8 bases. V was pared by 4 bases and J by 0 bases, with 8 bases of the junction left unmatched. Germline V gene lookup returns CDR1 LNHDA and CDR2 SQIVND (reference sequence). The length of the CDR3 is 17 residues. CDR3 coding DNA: TGTGCCAGTAGTACCCTCGGGAGGGTCGACTCCTACAATGAGCAGTTCTTC. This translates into CASSTLGRVDSYNEQFF.

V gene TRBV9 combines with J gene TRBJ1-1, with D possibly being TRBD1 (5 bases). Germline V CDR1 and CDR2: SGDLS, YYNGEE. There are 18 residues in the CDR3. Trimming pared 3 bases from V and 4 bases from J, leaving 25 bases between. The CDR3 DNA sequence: TGTGCCAGCAGCGATTCTAGTAGTAGTGCGGGGGTGAGCACTGAAGCTTTCTTT. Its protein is CASSDSSSSAGVSTEAFF.

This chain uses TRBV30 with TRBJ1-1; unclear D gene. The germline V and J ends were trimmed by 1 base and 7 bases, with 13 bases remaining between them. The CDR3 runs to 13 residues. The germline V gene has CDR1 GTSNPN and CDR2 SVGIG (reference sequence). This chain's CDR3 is CAWSAVSWLEAFF. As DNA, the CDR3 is TGTGCCTGGAGTGCTGTTTCTTGGCTTGAAGCTTTCTTT.

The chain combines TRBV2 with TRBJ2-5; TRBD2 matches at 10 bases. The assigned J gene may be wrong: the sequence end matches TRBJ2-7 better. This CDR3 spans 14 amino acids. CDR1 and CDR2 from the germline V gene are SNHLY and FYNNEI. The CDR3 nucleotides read TGTGCCAGCAGCCAGACTAGCGGGCACTACGAGCAGTACTTC. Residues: CASSQTSGHYEQYF.

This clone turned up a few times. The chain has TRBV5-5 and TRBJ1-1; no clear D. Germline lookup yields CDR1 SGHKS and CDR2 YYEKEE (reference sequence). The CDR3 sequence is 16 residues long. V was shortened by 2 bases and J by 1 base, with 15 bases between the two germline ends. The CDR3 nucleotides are TGTGCCAGCAGCTTTTATCTGTCCGGGAAGAACACTGAAGCTTTCTTT. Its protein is CASSFYLSGKNTEAFF.

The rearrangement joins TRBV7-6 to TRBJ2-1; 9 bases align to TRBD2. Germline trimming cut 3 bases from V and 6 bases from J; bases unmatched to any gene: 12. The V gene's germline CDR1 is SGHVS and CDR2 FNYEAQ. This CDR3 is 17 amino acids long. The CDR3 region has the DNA TGTGCCAGCAGCTTGCGGACCTCAGTAGCGGGAGTCAATGAGCAGTTCTTC. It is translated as CASSLRTSVAGVNEQFF.

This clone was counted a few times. The CDR3 nucleotides are TGTGCCAGTAGTCCCGAGGGAGGGTCAGGGGCCAACGTCCTGACTTTC. Its translation: CASSPEGGSGANVLTF. The J gene is TRBJ2-6, the V gene TRBV19; 7 bases fit TRBD2. Germline V CDR1 and CDR2: LNHDA, SQIVND (reference sequence). The CDR3 is 16 amino acids. The V gene end was trimmed by 5 bases and the J gene end by 4 bases; junction bases not matched to a gene: 8.

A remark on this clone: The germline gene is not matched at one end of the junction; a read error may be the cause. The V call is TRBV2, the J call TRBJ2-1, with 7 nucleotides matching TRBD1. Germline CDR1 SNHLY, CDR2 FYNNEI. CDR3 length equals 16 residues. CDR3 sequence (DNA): TGTGCCAGTAGTGGCCGGACAGGCAGCTCCTACAATGAGCAGTTCTTC. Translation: CASSGRTGSSYNEQFF.